The 11 T cell receptor beta chains given below trace back to one sample, sequenced in a study of shared clonotypes between healthy human individuals. TCRdb's copy holds only in-frame clones and misses some; the assay was immunoSEQ multiplex PCR. The table includes about 2,100,000 clones, 93% detected once. Positive CCR7 selection of CD45RO-negative cells yielded the naive CD8 cells, and terminally differentiated effector memory CD45RA+ cells were excluded. Sequenced input: naive CD8+ T cells from PBMCs. These receptors were obtained from a man between 18 and 29 years old in good health. Some clones in this sample may be carry-over from other donors' samples.

The V call is TRBV27, the J call TRBJ1-1; 9 bases align to TRBD1. J was trimmed by 5 bases and V by 5 bases; bases with no gene match: 6. Germline lookup yields CDR1 MNHEY and CDR2 SMNVEV (reference sequence). The CDR3 is 14 residues long. CDR3 loop: CASSIGTGQTEAFF. CDR3 DNA sequence: TGTGCCAGCAGTATCGGGACAGGGCAGACTGAAGCTTTCTTT.

The chain uses TRBV6-1 and TRBJ2-1; perhaps TRBD2 as D (5 bases). The CDR3 totals 15 residues. Looked up from germline, CDR1 is MNHNS and CDR2 is SASEGT. Trimming took off 4 bases at V and 4 bases at J, with 14 bases between the two ends. The CDR3 sequence is CASSAHLGEYNEQFF. CDR3 sequence (DNA): TGTGCCAGCAGTGCCCACCTCGGGGAATACAATGAGCAGTTCTTC.

CDR3 nucleotides: TGTGCCAGTAGACCAGGGGCTAGCGGGGCAGATACGCAGTATTTT. Its translation: CASRPGASGADTQYF. V and J are TRBV19 and TRBJ2-3; 9 nucleotides align to TRBD2. Germline lookup yields CDR1 LNHDA and CDR2 SQIVND (reference sequence). The CDR3 has 15 residues. With 6 bases clipped from V and 4 bases from J, the junction kept 8 bases outside the gene matches.

This chain uses TRBV7-9 with TRBJ2-1; the D call may be TRBD1 or TRBD2 (6 bases each). Per germline, CDR1 SEHNR and CDR2 FQNEAQ (reference sequence). The CDR3 runs to 13 residues. V shed 5 bases and J shed 9 bases, with 14 bases lying between them. CDR3: CASSPLGGGEQFF. CDR3 sequence (DNA): TGTGCCAGCAGCCCCCTGGGGGGCGGTGAGCAGTTCTTC.

The chain combines TRBV27 with TRBJ2-1; D could derive from TRBD1 or TRBD2 (5 bases each). CDR3 size: 15 residues. Trimming removed 1 base from V and 6 bases from J, with 13 bases in between. Germline CDR1 reads MNHEY; CDR2 reads SMNVEV (reference sequence). In DNA form, the CDR3 reads TGTGCCAGCAGTTTATTCCCGGGGACGGTCAATGAGCAGTTCTTC. Translating it yields CASSLFPGTVNEQFF.

This clone was seen more than once but under ten times. The chain links TRBV4-2 to TRBJ1-5; D remains ambiguous. CDR1 LGHNA and CDR2 YNFKEQ come from the germline V gene. The ends were cut back, 0 bases at V and 0 bases at J, with 6 bases in the middle. The CDR3 contains 15 residues. CDR3 in amino acids: CASSQEGYSNQPQHF. The CDR3 DNA reads as TGTGCCAGCAGCCAAGAGGGGTATAGCAATCAGCCCCAGCATTTT.

This chain links TRBV4-1 with TRBJ2-4; 8 bases align to TRBD2. J lost 8 bases, V lost 3 bases, and 12 bases had no gene match. CDR3 length: 16 residues. Germline assignment: CDR1 MGHRA and CDR2 YSYEKL. In nucleotides, the CDR3 is TGCGCCAGCAGCCAGACTAGTTCGGGAGGGTTATACATTCAGTACTTC. Translation: CASSQTSSGGLYIQYF.

The CDR3 nucleotides are TGTGCCAGTAGTAGTACGCCGGTTTACAATGAGCAGTTCTTC. Its translation: CASSSTPVYNEQFF. The gene calls are TRBV19 and TRBJ2-1; D unresolved. The ends were cut back, 4 bases at V and 4 bases at J, with 11 bases in the middle. CDR3 length equals 14 residues. Germline V gene data show CDR1 as LNHDA and CDR2 as SQIVND (reference sequence).

V and J are TRBV9 and TRBJ2-5; D gene uncertain. In germline, CDR1 is SGDLS, CDR2 YYNGEE. Trimming removed 4 bases at V and 1 base at J, with 11 bases between. CDR3 size: 14 residues. CDR3 sequence reads: CASSPSAIQETQYF. In DNA form, the CDR3 reads TGTGCCAGCAGCCCCTCCGCCATCCAAGAGACCCAGTACTTC. Combining the CDR3 with reference TRBV9 and TRBJ2-5 gives the whole variable domain DSGVTQTPKHLITATGQRVTLRCSPRSGDLSVYWYQQSLDQGLQFLIQYYNGEERAKGNILERFSAQQFPDLHSELNLSSLELGDSALYFCASSPSAIQETQYFGPGTRLLVL.

This clone has a handful of counts. This rearrangement joins TRBV7-6 to TRBJ2-2; D remains ambiguous. The length of the CDR3 is 11 residues. Trimming pared 8 bases from V and 1 base from J, leaving 2 bases between. Germline V gives CDR1 SGHVS, CDR2 FNYEAQ. The CDR3: CASGNTGELFF. CDR3 coding DNA: TGTGCCAGCGGGAACACCGGGGAGCTGTTTTTT.

The chain is built from TRBV14 and TRBJ2-5; no definite D call. The germline V gene has CDR1 SGHDN and CDR2 FVKESK. Trimming removed 0 bases at V and 4 bases at J, with 18 bases between. This CDR3 comprises 17 residues. The CDR3 loop is CASSQDWVTGIGETQYF. The CDR3 DNA is TGTGCCAGCAGCCAAGACTGGGTGACGGGTATTGGAGAGACCCAGTACTTC.